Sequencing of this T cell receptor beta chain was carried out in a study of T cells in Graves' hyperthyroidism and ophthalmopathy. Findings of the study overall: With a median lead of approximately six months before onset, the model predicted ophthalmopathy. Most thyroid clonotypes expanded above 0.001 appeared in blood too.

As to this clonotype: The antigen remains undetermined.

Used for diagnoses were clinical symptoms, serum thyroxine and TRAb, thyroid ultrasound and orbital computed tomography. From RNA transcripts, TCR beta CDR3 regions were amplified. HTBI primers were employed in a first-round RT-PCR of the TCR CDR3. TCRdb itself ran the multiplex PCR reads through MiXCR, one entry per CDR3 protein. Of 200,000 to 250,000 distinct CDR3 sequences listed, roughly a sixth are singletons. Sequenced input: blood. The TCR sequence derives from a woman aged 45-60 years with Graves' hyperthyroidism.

The CDR3 reads CASSLLRGDTQYF. The CDR3 region has the DNA TGTGCCAGCAGTTTACTGAGGGGTGATACGCAGTATTTT. This chain connects TRBV12-3 or TRBV12-4 to TRBJ2-3; the D call may be TRBD1 or TRBD2 (5 bases each). The CDR3 loop spans 13 amino acids. Trimming removed 2 bases at V and 6 bases at J, with 9 bases between.